Presented here are 2 T cell receptor beta chains from one specimen sequenced in a study of T cell changes during pregnancy in multiple sclerosis. Produced via immunoSEQ multiplex PCR; TCRdb's table is partial and in-frame only. The sample shows more than 35,000 clones, 80% to 95% of them seen only once. The source material was CD8+ T cells from peripheral blood mononuclear cells, sampled after pregnancy. These receptors were collected from a female donor with multiple sclerosis, enrolled in a pregnancy study.

V is TRBV27 and J is TRBJ1-1; D gene ambiguous. Looked up from germline, CDR1 is MNHEY and CDR2 is SMNVEV (reference sequence). With 4 bases removed from V and 8 bases from J, the gap between germline ends came to 11 bases. The CDR3 is 12 amino acids. The CDR3 DNA follows: TGTGCCAGCAGTTCCAGTTCTTACGAAGCTTTCTTT. It translates to CASSSSSYEAFF.

V usage is TRBV19 and J usage is TRBJ1-1; 8 bases are a match to TRBD1. This CDR3 region has 12 residues. Germline V lookup: CDR1 LNHDA, CDR2 SQIVND (reference sequence). The ends lost 8 bases at V and 7 bases at J; junction bases unmatched: 6. CDR3 protein: CASRGQGLEAFF. DNA of the CDR3: TGTGCCAGTCGCGGACAGGGCCTTGAAGCTTTCTTT.